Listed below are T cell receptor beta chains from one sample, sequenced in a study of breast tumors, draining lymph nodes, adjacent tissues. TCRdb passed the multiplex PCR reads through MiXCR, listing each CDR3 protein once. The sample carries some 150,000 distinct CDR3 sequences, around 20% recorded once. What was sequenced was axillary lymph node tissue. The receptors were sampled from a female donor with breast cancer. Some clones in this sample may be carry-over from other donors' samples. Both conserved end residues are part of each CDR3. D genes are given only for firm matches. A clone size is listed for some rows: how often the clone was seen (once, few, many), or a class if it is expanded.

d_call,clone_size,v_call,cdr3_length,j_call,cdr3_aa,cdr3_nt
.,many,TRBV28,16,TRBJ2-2,CASSSPSRLNTGELFF,TGTGCCAGCAGTTCCCCCTCAAGACTCAACACCGGGGAGCTGTTTTTT
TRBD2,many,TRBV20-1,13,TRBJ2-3,CSGTSELTDTQYF,TGCAGTGGTACTAGCGAATTGACAGATACGCAGTATTTT
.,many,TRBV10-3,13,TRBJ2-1,CAISGTANNEQFF,TGTGCCATCAGTGGTACCGCCAACAATGAGCAGTTCTTC
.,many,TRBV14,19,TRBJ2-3,CASSHRKSPGQSSTDTQYF,TGTGCCAGCAGCCACCGCAAGAGCCCAGGACAGAGTAGCACAGATACGCAGTATTTT
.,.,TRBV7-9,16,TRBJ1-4,CASSLRGTTPNGKLFF,TGTGCCAGCAGCCTCAGAGGGACAACGCCTAATGGAAAACTGTTTTTT
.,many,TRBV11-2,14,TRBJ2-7,CASSADYSVYEQYF,TGTGCCAGCAGCGCGGACTACAGTGTTTACGAGCAGTACTTC
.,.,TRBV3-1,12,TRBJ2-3,CASSQGDDTQYF,TGTGCCAGCAGCCAAGGGGATGATACGCAGTATTTT
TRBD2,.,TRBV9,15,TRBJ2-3,CASSGGLASTDTQYF,TGTGCCAGCAGCGGGGGACTAGCGAGCACAGATACGCAGTATTTT
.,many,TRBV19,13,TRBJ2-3,CATAGFGTDTQYF,TGTGCCACCGCAGGGTTTGGCACAGATACGCAGTATTTT
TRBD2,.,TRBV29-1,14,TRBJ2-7,CSALGQTSAYEQYF,TGCAGCGCTCTAGGCCAGACTAGCGCCTACGAGCAGTACTTC
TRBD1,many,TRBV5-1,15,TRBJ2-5,CASSWLGTADATQYF,TGCGCCAGCAGCTGGCTGGGGACAGCCGACGCGACCCAGTACTTC
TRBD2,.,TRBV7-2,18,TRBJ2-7,CASSFGPGYSGSSYEQYF,TGTGCCAGCAGCTTTGGGCCTGGGTACAGCGGGAGCTCCTACGAGCAGTACTTC
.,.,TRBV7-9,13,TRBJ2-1,CASRTAPTGEQFF,TGTGCCAGCCGAACAGCCCCCACGGGCGAGCAGTTCTTC
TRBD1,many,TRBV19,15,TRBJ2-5,CASSFDRGRGETQYF,TGTGCCAGTAGTTTCGACAGGGGGCGCGGGGAGACCCAGTACTTC
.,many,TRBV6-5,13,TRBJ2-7,CASRLGSSYEQYF,TGTGCCAGCAGGTTGGGAAGCTCCTACGAGCAGTACTTC
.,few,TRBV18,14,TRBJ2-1,CASSQGALYNEQFF,TGTGCCAGCTCACAAGGAGCCCTATACAATGAGCAGTTCTTC
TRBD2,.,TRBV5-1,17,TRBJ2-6,CASSLYGGSSGANVLTF,TGCGCCAGCAGCTTGTACGGGGGGAGCTCTGGGGCCAACGTCCTGACTTTC
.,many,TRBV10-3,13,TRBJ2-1,CAISETPYNEQFF,TGTGCCATCAGTGAGACGCCCTATAATGAGCAGTTCTTC
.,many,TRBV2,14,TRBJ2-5,CASSPGGGRETQYF,TGTGCCAGCAGTCCAGGGGGCGGGAGGGAGACCCAGTACTTC
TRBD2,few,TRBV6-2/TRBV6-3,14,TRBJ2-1,CASSYSTSGAEQFF,TGTGCCAGCAGTTATAGTACTAGCGGGGCAGAGCAGTTCTTC
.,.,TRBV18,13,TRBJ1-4,CASSLREGEKLFF,TGTGCCAGCTCACTAAGGGAGGGGGAAAAACTGTTTTTT
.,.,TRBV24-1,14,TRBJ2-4,CATSDPGTSNIQYF,TGTGCCACCAGTGACCCCGGGACATCTAACATTCAGTACTTC
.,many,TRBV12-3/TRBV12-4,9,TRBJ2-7,CASSLDLHF,TGTGCCAGCAGTTTAGATCTCCACTTC
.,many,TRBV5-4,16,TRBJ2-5,CASSLAGGLGGETQYF,TGTGCCAGCAGCTTGGCCGGGGGCCTGGGGGGAGAGACCCAGTACTTC
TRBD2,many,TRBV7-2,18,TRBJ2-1,CASSPDTRKIAGYNEQFF,TGTGCCAGCAGCCCCGACACTCGAAAAATAGCGGGGTACAATGAGCAGTTCTTC
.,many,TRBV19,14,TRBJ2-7,CASSTTFKGREQYF,TGTGCCAGTAGTACAACCTTCAAGGGGCGGGAGCAGTACTTC
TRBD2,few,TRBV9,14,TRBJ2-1,CASSVLAGGVEQFF,TGTGCCAGCAGCGTACTAGCGGGAGGGGTTGAGCAGTTCTTC
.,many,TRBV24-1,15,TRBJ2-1,CATSQTGVIIDEQFF,TGTGCCACCAGCCAGACAGGTGTCATCATCGATGAGCAGTTCTTC
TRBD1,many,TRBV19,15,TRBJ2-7,CASSTFGQGAREQYF,TGTGCCAGTAGTACCTTCGGACAGGGGGCGCGCGAGCAGTACTTC
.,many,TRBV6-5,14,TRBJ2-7,CASSYGQLGYEQYF,TGTGCCAGCAGTTACGGGCAGCTGGGGTACGAGCAGTACTTC
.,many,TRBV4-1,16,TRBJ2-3,CASSQDAGAVADTQYF,TGCGCCAGCAGCCAAGATGCAGGGGCGGTCGCAGATACGCAGTATTTT
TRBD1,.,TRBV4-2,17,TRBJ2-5,CASSLNTGTGGIETQYF,TGTGCCAGCAGCCTCAATACCGGGACAGGGGGGATAGAGACCCAGTACTTC
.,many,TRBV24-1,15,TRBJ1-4,CATSDGARTNEKLFF,TGTGCCACCAGTGACGGGGCGCGAACTAATGAAAAACTGTTTTTT
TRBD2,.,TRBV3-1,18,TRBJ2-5,CASSQDPGGGDWEETQYF,TGTGCCAGCAGCCAAGACCCTGGCGGGGGGGACTGGGAGGAGACCCAGTACTTC
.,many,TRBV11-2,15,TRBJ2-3,CASSLGAARTDTQYF,TGTGCCAGCAGCTTGGGAGCGGCTCGCACAGATACGCAGTATTTT
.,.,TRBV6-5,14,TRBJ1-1,CASSPGFLNTEAFF,TGTGCCAGCAGTCCGGGTTTCTTGAACACTGAAGCTTTCTTT
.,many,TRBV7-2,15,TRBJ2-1,CASSLLGGSYNEQFF,TGTGCCAGCAGCCTCCTGGGGGGCTCCTACAATGAGCAGTTCTTC
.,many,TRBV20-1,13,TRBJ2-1,CSALAGENNEQFF,TGCAGTGCTTTGGCAGGGGAGAACAATGAGCAGTTCTTC
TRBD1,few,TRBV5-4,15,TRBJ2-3,CASSGQGGNTDTQYF,TGTGCCAGCAGCGGACAGGGGGGAAACACAGATACGCAGTATTTT
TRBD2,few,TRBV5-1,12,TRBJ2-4,CASSPSGGLWYF,TGCGCCAGCAGCCCCTCGGGGGGACTATGGTACTTC
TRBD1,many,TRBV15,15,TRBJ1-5,CATSRGPTGLQPQHF,TGTGCCACCAGCAGAGGACCGACAGGGCTCCAGCCCCAGCATTTT
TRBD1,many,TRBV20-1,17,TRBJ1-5,CSAGRDRGLFSNQPQHF,TGCAGTGCTGGCCGGGACAGGGGGCTTTTTAGCAATCAGCCCCAGCATTTT
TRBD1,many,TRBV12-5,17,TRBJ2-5,CASGLGTGGVRGETQYF,TGTGCTAGTGGTTTGGGGACAGGGGGCGTAAGGGGAGAGACCCAGTACTTC
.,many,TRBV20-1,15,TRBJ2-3,CSARGPAASTDTQYF,TGCAGTGCTAGAGGGCCGGCAGCTAGCACAGATACGCAGTATTTT
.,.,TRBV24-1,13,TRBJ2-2,CAASDFMGRKLFF,TGTGCCGCCAGTGATTTTATGGGCCGGAAGCTGTTTTTT
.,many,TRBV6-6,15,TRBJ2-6,CASSYGGSGANVLTF,TGTGCCAGCAGTTACGGGGGCTCTGGGGCCAACGTCCTGACTTTC
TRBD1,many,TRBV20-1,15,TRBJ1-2,CSARSGQGDIYGYTF,TGCAGTGCCCGCTCCGGACAGGGAGATATCTATGGCTACACCTTC